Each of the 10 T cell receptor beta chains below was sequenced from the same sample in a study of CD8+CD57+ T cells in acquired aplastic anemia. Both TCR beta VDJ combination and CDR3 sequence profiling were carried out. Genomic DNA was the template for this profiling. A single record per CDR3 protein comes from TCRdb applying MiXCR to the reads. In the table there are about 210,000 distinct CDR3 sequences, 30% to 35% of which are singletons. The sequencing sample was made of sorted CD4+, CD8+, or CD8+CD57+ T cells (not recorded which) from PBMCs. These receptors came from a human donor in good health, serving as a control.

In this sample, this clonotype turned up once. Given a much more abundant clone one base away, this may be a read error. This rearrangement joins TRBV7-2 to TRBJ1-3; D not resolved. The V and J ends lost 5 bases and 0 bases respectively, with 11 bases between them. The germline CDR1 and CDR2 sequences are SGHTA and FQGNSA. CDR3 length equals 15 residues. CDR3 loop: CASSQGGTSGNTIYF. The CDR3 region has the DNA TGTGCCAGCAGCCAAGGCGGCACCTCTGGAAACACCATATATTTT.

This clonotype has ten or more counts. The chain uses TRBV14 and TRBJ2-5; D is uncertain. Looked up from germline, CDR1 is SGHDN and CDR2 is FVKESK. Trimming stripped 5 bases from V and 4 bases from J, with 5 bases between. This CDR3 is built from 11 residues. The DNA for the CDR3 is TGTGCCAGCAGCTCGGGAGAGACCCAGTACTTC. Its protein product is CASSSGETQYF.

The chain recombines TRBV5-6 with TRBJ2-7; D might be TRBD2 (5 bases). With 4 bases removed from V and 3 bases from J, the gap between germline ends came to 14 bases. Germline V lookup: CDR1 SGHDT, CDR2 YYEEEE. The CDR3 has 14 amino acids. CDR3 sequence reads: CASSTGVGIYEQYF. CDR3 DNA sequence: TGTGCCAGCAGCACCGGGGTTGGAATCTACGAGCAGTACTTC.

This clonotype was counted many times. The CDR3 DNA is TGTGCCAGCAAGGGACAGATTAGCAATCAGCCCCAGCATTTT. It encodes CASKGQISNQPQHF. The V gene is TRBV2, the J gene TRBJ1-5; 7 bases align to TRBD1. Looked up from germline, CDR1 is SNHLY and CDR2 is FYNNEI. The CDR3 spans 14 residues. Germline trimming cut 7 bases from V and 0 bases from J; bases unmatched to any gene: 3.

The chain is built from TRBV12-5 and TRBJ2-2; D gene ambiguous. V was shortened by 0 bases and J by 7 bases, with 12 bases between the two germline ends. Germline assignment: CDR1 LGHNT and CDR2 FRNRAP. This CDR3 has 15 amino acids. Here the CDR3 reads CASGLVVEESGELFF. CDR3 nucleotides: TGTGCTAGTGGTTTGGTAGTAGAAGAGAGCGGGGAGCTGTTTTTT.

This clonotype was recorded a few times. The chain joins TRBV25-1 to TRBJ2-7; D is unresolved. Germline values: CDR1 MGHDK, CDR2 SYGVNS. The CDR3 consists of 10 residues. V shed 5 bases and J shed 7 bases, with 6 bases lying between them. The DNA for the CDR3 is TGTGCCAGCAGTCGGCGGGAGCAGTACTTC. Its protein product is CASSRREQYF.

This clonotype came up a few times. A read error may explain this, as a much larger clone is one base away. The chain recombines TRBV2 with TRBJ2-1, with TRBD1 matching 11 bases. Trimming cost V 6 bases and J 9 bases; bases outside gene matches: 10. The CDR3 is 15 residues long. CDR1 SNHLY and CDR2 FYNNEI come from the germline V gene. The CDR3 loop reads CASSGGQGALSEQFF. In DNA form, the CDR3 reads TGTGCCAGCAGCGGAGGACAGGGGGCCTTGAGTGAGCAGTTCTTC.

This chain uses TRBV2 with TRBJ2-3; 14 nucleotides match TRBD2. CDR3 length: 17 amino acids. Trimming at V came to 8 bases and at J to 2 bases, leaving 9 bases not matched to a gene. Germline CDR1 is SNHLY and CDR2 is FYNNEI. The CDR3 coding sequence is TGTGCCAGCGGGACTAGCGGGAGCGACTTATTCACAGATACGCAGTATTTT. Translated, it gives CASGTSGSDLFTDTQYF.

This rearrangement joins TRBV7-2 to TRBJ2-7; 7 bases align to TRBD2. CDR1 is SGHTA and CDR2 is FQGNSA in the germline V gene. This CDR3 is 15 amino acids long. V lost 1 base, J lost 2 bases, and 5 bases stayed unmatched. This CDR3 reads CASSLVGGGAYEQYF. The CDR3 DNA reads TGTGCCAGCAGCTTAGTAGGTGGGGGGGCCTACGAGCAGTACTTC.

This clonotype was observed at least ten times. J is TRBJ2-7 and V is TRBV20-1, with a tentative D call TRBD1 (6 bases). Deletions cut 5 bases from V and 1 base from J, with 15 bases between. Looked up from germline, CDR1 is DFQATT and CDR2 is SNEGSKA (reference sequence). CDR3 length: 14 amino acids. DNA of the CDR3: TGCAGTGCTCCGCGGACAGACGTTTCCTACGAGCAGTACTTC. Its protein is CSAPRTDVSYEQYF.